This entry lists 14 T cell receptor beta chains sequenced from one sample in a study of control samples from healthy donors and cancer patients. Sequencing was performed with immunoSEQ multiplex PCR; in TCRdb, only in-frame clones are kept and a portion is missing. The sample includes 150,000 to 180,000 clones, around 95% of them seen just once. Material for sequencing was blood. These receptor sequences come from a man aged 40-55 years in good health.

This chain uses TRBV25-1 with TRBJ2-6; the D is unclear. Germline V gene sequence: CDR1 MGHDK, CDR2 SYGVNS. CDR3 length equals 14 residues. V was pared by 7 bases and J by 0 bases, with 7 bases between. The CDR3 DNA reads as TGTGCCAGCACCCCCTACTCTGGGGCCAACGTCCTGACTTTC. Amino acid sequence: CASTPYSGANVLTF.

Here the CDR3 DNA reads TGCAGCGTTGAAGTCCGCCGGGACCCAGGACCTGGAAACACCATATATTTT. This translates into CSVEVRRDPGPGNTIYF. The chain recombines TRBV29-1 with TRBJ1-3, with D tentatively TRBD1 (5 bases). This CDR3 has 17 residues. Trimming shortened V by 1 base and J by 2 bases, and 18 bases separated the two germline ends. The germline CDR1 and CDR2 sequences are SQVTM and ANQGSEA.

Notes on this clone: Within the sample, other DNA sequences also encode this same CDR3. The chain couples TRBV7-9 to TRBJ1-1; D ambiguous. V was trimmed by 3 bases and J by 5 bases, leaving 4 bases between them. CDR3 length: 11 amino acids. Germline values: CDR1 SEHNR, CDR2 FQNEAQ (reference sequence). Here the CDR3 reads CASSLRTEAFF. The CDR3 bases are TGTGCCAGCAGCTTGCGGACTGAAGCTTTCTTT.

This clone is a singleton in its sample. CDR3 region: CAIPFRGELWQPQHF. The CDR3 region has the DNA TGCGCCATCCCTTTCAGGGGTGAGCTTTGGCAGCCCCAGCATTTT. This chain uses TRBV5-1 with TRBJ1-5, with D possibly being TRBD1 (6 bases). CDR3 length: 15 residues. The germline gives CDR1 SGHRS, CDR2 YFSETQ. Trimming stripped 9 bases from V and 7 bases from J, with 23 bases between.

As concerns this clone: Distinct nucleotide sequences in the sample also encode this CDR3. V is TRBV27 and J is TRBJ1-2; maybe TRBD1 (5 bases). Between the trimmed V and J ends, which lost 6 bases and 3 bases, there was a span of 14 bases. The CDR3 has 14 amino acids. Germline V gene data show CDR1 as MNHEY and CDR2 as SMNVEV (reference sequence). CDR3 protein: CASRSAGAYYGYTF. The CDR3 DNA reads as TGTGCCAGCAGAAGCGCTGGGGCCTACTATGGCTACACCTTC.

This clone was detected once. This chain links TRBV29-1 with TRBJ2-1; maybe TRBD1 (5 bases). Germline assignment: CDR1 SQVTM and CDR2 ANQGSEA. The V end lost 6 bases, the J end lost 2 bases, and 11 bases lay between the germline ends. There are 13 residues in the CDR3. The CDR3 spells CSVPGLPYNEQFF. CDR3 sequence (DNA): TGCAGCGTGCCAGGGCTCCCCTACAATGAGCAGTTCTTC.

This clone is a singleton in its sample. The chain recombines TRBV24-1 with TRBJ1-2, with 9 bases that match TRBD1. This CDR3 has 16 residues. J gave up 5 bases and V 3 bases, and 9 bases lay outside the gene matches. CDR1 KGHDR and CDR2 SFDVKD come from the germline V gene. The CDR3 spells CATSDPRTGVEYGYTF. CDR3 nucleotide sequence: TGTGCCACCAGTGATCCCAGGACAGGGGTGGAATATGGCTACACCTTC.

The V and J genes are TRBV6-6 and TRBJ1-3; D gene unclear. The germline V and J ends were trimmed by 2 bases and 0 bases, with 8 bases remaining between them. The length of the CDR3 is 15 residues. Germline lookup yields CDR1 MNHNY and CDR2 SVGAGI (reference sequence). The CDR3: CASSYGRSSGNTIYF. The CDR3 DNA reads TGTGCCAGCAGTTACGGGCGATCCTCTGGAAACACCATATATTTT.

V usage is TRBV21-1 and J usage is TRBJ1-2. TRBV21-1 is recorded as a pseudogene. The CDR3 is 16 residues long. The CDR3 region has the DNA TGTGCCAGCAGCAAACGGGGACGGCGAGCTAACTATGGCTACACCTTC. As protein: CASSKRGRRANYGYTF.

The CDR3 DNA follows: TGTGCCAGCAGCTTAGCGGGGGGGCACTACGAGCAGTACTTC. It specifies CASSLAGGHYEQYF. J is TRBJ2-7 and V is TRBV7-2; possible D gene TRBD2, 7 bases. The length of the CDR3 is 14 residues. The V gene lost 0 bases and the J gene lost 3 bases, with 9 bases spanning the gap. Germline assignment: CDR1 SGHTA and CDR2 FQGNSA.

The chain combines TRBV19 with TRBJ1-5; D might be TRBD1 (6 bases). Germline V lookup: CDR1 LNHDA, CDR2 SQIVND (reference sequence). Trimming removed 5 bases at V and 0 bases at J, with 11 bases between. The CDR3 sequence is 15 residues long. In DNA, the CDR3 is TGTGCCAGTAGTTGGACAGATTATAGCAATCAGCCCCAGCATTTT. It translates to CASSWTDYSNQPQHF.

The CDR3 loop is CASSVGGDQPQHF. The CDR3 bases are TGTGCCAGCAGCGTAGGGGGGGATCAGCCCCAGCATTTT. The rearrangement uses TRBV2 and TRBJ1-5; TRBD1 might be the D (6 bases). Germline V CDR1 and CDR2: SNHLY, FYNNEI. Trimming left V 6 bases short and J 5 bases short, with 11 bases between. There are 13 residues in the CDR3.

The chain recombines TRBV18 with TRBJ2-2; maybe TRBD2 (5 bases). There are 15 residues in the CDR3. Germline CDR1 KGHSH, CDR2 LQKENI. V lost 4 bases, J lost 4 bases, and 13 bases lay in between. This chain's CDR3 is CASSRLPEGTGELFF. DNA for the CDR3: TGTGCCAGCTCACGACTTCCCGAGGGCACCGGGGAGCTGTTTTTT.

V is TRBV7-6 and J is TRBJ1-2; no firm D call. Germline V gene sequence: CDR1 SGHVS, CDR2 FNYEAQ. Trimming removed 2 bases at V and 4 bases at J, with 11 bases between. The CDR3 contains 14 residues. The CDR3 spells CASSLLDNSYGYTF. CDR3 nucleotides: TGTGCCAGCAGCTTACTAGACAACTCCTATGGCTACACCTTC.